A selection of T cell receptor beta chains follows, all from one sample in a study of beta chain features in type 1 diabetes. This table comes from immunoSEQ multiplex PCR, and its TCRdb copy is limited to in-frame clones, with some not included. The top ten hold under 0.75% of the sample, which has 150,000 to 200,000 clones, 7% to 9.5% seen once. Sequences were obtained from central memory CD4+ T cells from blood. These receptor sequences come from a woman in her twenties or thirties with type 1 diabetes. Each CDR3 is given with its conserved first and last residue. A D gene is named only where the DNA matches it firmly. Only some rows state a clone size, as once, few, many or a class for expanded clones.

>TRBV7-2|15|TRBJ2-7|few|NA
CASSLPGLRRVEQYF
TGTGCCAGCAGCCTTCCGGGACTCCGGAGGGTCGAGCAGTACTTC
>TRBV2|15|TRBJ2-3|few|NA
CASSVPSGSTDTQYF
TGTGCCAGCAGTGTCCCCAGCGGGAGCACAGATACGCAGTATTTT
>TRBV4-2|15|TRBJ2-2|NA|TRBD2
CASSRGTSDTGELFF
TGTGCCAGCAGCCGGGGGACTAGCGACACCGGGGAGCTGTTTTTT
>TRBV6-1|12|TRBJ2-1|few|TRBD2
CASRTSGDEQFF
TGTGCCAGCCGGACTAGCGGGGATGAGCAGTTCTTC
>TRBV7-8|17|TRBJ2-5|NA|NA
CASSLAPGAGVGETQYF
TGTGCCAGCAGCTTAGCCCCCGGGGCAGGGGTTGGCGAGACCCAGTACTTC
>TRBV7-6|14|TRBJ2-3|NA|NA
CASSLVPGSDTQYF
TGTGCCAGCAGCTTAGTGCCAGGGTCAGATACGCAGTATTTT
>TRBV5-1|16|TRBJ2-6|NA|NA
CASSLAAVSGANVLTF
TGCGCCAGCAGCTTGGCTGCGGTTTCTGGGGCCAACGTCCTGACTTTC
>TRBV9|14|TRBJ2-7|few|NA
CASNGSWRAHEQYF
TGTGCCAGCAACGGTAGCTGGAGGGCCCATGAGCAGTACTTC
>TRBV2|14|TRBJ1-2|NA|NA
CASSVGHRHQGYTF
TGTGCCAGCAGTGTGGGACATCGGCATCAAGGCTACACCTTC
>TRBV6-5|14|TRBJ1-1|few|NA
CASNLLTSNTEAFF
TGTGCCAGCAATTTATTAACATCAAACACTGAAGCTTTCTTT
>TRBV7-9|15|TRBJ1-4|NA|NA
CASSLEIAVNEKLFF
TGTGCCAGCAGCTTAGAAATCGCGGTTAATGAAAAACTGTTTTTT
>TRBV9|14|TRBJ2-2|few|NA
CASSYLGGVGELFF
TGTGCCAGCAGCTACCTAGGGGGAGTCGGGGAGCTGTTTTTT
>TRBV18|15|TRBJ2-5|NA|NA
CASSPSDRNQETQYF
TGTGCCAGCTCACCCTCAGACAGAAACCAAGAGACCCAGTACTTC
>TRBV12-5|13|TRBJ2-1|few|NA
CASGLSGYNEQFF
TGTGCTAGTGGTTTGTCAGGCTACAATGAGCAGTTCTTC
>TRBV5-1|14|TRBJ1-1|NA|NA
CASSAGTMNTEAFF
TGCGCCAGCAGCGCCGGGACTATGAACACTGAAGCTTTCTTT
>TRBV7-2|14|TRBJ2-2|NA|NA
CASSLAAGTGELFF
TGTGCCAGCAGCTTAGCCGCAGGGACCGGGGAGCTGTTTTTT
>TRBV6-4|13|TRBJ2-7|few|NA
CASSEEQGYEQYF
TGTGCCAGCAGTGAGGAACAGGGCTACGAGCAGTACTTC
>TRBV11-2|15|TRBJ2-1|NA|NA
CASTWGDDSYNEQFF
TGTGCCAGCACTTGGGGGGACGATTCCTACAATGAGCAGTTCTTC
>TRBV18|15|TRBJ1-1|once|NA
CASSPLTMGNTEAFF
TGTGCCAGCTCACCACTTACGATGGGCAACACTGAAGCTTTCTTT
>TRBV10-3|15|TRBJ2-3|NA|TRBD2
CAIRTSGASTDTQYF
TGTGCCATTAGGACTAGCGGGGCCAGCACAGATACGCAGTATTTT
>TRBV14|13|TRBJ2-5|NA|NA
CASSGRLQETQYF
TGTGCCAGCAGCGGGAGGCTCCAAGAGACCCAGTACTTC
>TRBV29-1|17|TRBJ2-1|few|NA
CSVEDPGRSSSYNEQFF
TGCAGCGTTGAAGATCCTGGCAGGTCGAGCTCCTACAATGAGCAGTTCTTC
>TRBV7-2|14|TRBJ1-1|NA|NA
CASSLQGAHTEAFF
TGTGCCAGCAGCTTGCAAGGGGCGCACACTGAAGCTTTCTTT
>TRBV7-3|13|TRBJ1-1|NA|NA
CASSLGSNTEAFF
TGTGCCAGCAGCTTAGGTAGTAACACTGAAGCTTTCTTT
>TRBV19|13|TRBJ1-2|few|TRBD1
CASSPRDRDGYTF
TGTGCCAGTAGTCCGCGGGACAGGGATGGCTACACCTTC
>TRBV28|14|TRBJ1-4|few|NA
CASRLTATNEKLFF
TGTGCCAGCAGGTTAACTGCAACTAATGAAAAACTGTTTTTT
>TRBV27|12|TRBJ1-2|NA|NA
CASSSQGYGYTF
TGTGCCAGCAGTTCACAGGGCTATGGCTACACCTTC
>TRBV5-1|15|TRBJ2-2|NA|NA
CASSLELMNTGELFF
TGCGCCAGCAGCTTAGAACTGATGAACACCGGGGAGCTGTTTTTT
>TRBV27|12|TRBJ1-5|few|NA
CASSPLNQPQHF
TGTGCCAGCAGTCCCCTCAATCAGCCCCAGCATTTT
>TRBV2|13|TRBJ1-2|once|TRBD1
CASSGQGYYGYTF
TGTGCCAGCAGTGGACAGGGGTACTATGGCTACACCTTC
>TRBV9|16|TRBJ2-3|NA|NA
CASSVDRAGSTDTQYF
TGTGCCAGCAGCGTCGATCGTGCGGGGAGCACAGATACGCAGTATTTT
>TRBV28|14|TRBJ2-1|NA|NA
CASTLKAPYNEQFF
TGTGCCAGCACCCTCAAAGCCCCATACAATGAGCAGTTCTTC
>TRBV29-1|15|TRBJ2-3|NA|TRBD2
CSVANLAGSGDTQYF
TGCAGCGTGGCAAACCTAGCGGGAAGTGGAGATACGCAGTATTTT
>TRBV7-8|13|TRBJ2-7|few|TRBD1
CASSWDRAYEQYF
TGTGCCAGCAGCTGGGACAGGGCCTACGAGCAGTACTTC
>TRBV19|15|TRBJ1-1|NA|TRBD1
CASTTPGDRGTEAFF
TGTGCCAGTACCACCCCGGGGGACAGGGGAACTGAAGCTTTCTTT
>TRBV9|13|TRBJ2-5|NA|NA
CASSVSTQETQYF
TGTGCCAGCAGCGTATCCACACAAGAGACCCAGTACTTC
>TRBV2|12|TRBJ2-1|NA|NA
CASSRDYNEQFF
TGTGCCAGCAGCCGGGACTACAATGAGCAGTTCTTC
>TRBV7-9|15|TRBJ2-2|NA|NA
CASSLDVRNTGELFF
TGTGCCAGCAGCTTAGACGTCAGGAACACCGGGGAGCTGTTTTTT
>TRBV7-9|14|TRBJ2-5|few|TRBD2
CASSQPGGQETQYF
TGTGCCAGCAGCCAACCGGGGGGCCAAGAGACCCAGTACTTC
>TRBV5-1|13|TRBJ1-1|NA|NA
CASSSREGTEAFF
TGCGCCAGCAGCTCCCGGGAGGGCACTGAAGCTTTCTTT
>TRBV29-1|16|TRBJ2-7|few|TRBD1
CSIRGVGTGASYEQYF
TGCAGCATCCGAGGAGTAGGGACAGGGGCTTCCTACGAGCAGTACTTC
>TRBV6-5|13|TRBJ2-1|NA|NA
CASSLDRYNEQFF
TGTGCCAGCAGCCTCGACAGGTACAATGAGCAGTTCTTC
>TRBV29-1|14|TRBJ2-3|few|TRBD2
CSGKTSGRADTQYF
TGCAGCGGGAAGACTAGCGGGAGGGCAGATACGCAGTATTTT
>TRBV19|15|TRBJ1-5|NA|NA
CASSIGGGGNQPQHF
TGTGCCAGTAGTATAGGCGGAGGGGGCAATCAGCCCCAGCATTTT
>TRBV23-1|18|TRBJ2-3|NA|TRBD1
CASSQSSRQGPSTDTQYF
TGCGCCAGCAGTCAATCGTCCCGACAGGGTCCTAGCACAGATACGCAGTATTTT
>TRBV5-1|14|TRBJ1-5|few|NA
CASSPGELGQPQHF
TGCGCCAGCAGCCCAGGGGAATTGGGCCAGCCCCAGCATTTT
>TRBV6-5|14|TRBJ1-1|NA|NA
CASSSGRGNTEAFF
TGTGCCAGCAGTTCCGGGAGGGGGAACACTGAAGCTTTCTTT
>TRBV6-5|15|TRBJ1-2|NA|NA
CASSSTAGWDYGYTF
TGTGCCAGCAGTTCTACGGCAGGGTGGGACTATGGCTACACCTTC
>TRBV14|13|TRBJ2-5|few|NA
CASSLDWQETQYF
TGTGCCAGCAGTCTGGACTGGCAAGAGACCCAGTACTTC
>TRBV7-8|16|TRBJ2-1|few|TRBD2
CASSPGLAGSYNEQFF
TGTGCCAGCAGCCCGGGACTAGCAGGCTCCTACAATGAGCAGTTCTTC
>TRBV29-1|13|TRBJ2-1|few|TRBD2
CSVERDRDNEQFF
TGCAGCGTGGAGCGGGATAGGGACAATGAGCAGTTCTTC
>TRBV11-2|12|TRBJ2-3|NA|NA
CASSLAGDTQYF
TGTGCCAGCAGCTTAGCGGGAGATACGCAGTATTTT